These 21 T cell receptor beta chains came from one sample sequenced in a study of shared clonotypes between healthy human individuals. TCRdb keeps only in-frame clones here, not all; method: immunoSEQ multiplex PCR. The data contain hundreds of thousands of clones, more than 95% of them seen just once; the ten biggest clones take up about 0.06%. Input material: naive CD4+ T cells sorted from blood. The subset denotes: CD45RA+ positively selected. The source is a woman aged 30 to 39 in good health.

The rearrangement links TRBV5-5 to TRBJ2-1; TRBD2 matches at 7 bases. The CDR3 length is 17 residues. Germline V gene data show CDR1 as SGHKS and CDR2 as YYEKEE (reference sequence). Unmatched junction bases numbered 15, after V lost 0 bases and J lost 9 bases. The CDR3 loop reads CASSLGSGVREIFEQFF. The DNA of the CDR3 is TGTGCCAGCAGCTTGGGATCCGGGGTGCGGGAGATTTTTGAGCAGTTCTTC. Full variable domain (remainder filled in from reference TRBV5-5 and TRBJ2-1): DAGVTQSPTHLIKTRGQQVTLRCSPISGHKSVSWYQQVLGQGPQFIFQYYEKEERGRGNFPDRFSARQFPNYSSELNVNALLLGDSALYLCASSLGSGVREIFEQFFGPGTRLTVL.

The chain recombines TRBV6-6 with TRBJ2-7, with TRBD2 matching 8 bases. Per germline, CDR1 MNHNY and CDR2 SVGAGI (reference sequence). The CDR3 has 15 residues. Losses at the gene ends were 2 bases for V and 3 bases for J; bases not matched to a gene: 6. The CDR3 region is CASSYRSGSYYEQYF. For the CDR3, the DNA is TGTGCCAGCAGTTACCGGAGCGGGAGTTACTACGAGCAGTACTTC.

This chain connects TRBV4-2 to TRBJ2-7; 8 nucleotides agree with TRBD2. J lost 2 bases, V lost 0 bases, and 3 bases had no gene match. CDR1 LGHNA and CDR2 YNFKEQ come from the germline V gene. This CDR3 comprises 15 residues. The CDR3 bases are TGTGCCAGCAGCCAAGATGGACTAGCACCCTACGAGCAGTACTTC. Translating gives CASSQDGLAPYEQYF.

V gene TRBV9 combines with J gene TRBJ2-3, with D unresolved. V shed 0 bases and J shed 8 bases, with 13 bases lying between them. CDR3 size: 14 residues. Per the germline V gene, CDR1 is SGDLS and CDR2 is YYNGEE. CDR3 loop: CASSVASTAGTQYF. In nucleotides, the CDR3 is TGTGCCAGCAGCGTAGCATCGACCGCCGGTACGCAGTATTTT.

The chain employs TRBV5-1 and TRBJ2-3; a possible D gene is TRBD2 (5 bases). CDR1 and CDR2 from the germline V gene are SGHRS and YFSETQ. This CDR3 comprises 16 residues. Trimming shortened V by 0 bases and J by 4 bases, and 15 bases separated the two germline ends. The CDR3 bases are TGCGCCAGCAGCTTGGCCATAGGGATTAGCGCAGATACGCAGTATTTT. This gives the protein CASSLAIGISADTQYF. The full variable domain, in which reference TRBV5-1 and TRBJ2-3 provide the parts outside the CDR3, is KAGVTQTPRYLIKTRGQQVTLSCSPISGHRSVSWYQQTPGQGLQFLFEYFSETQRNKGNFPGRFSGRQFSNSRSEMNVSTLELGDSALYLCASSLAIGISADTQYFGPGTRLTVL.

The rearrangement joins TRBV27 to TRBJ2-7; tentatively, D is TRBD2 (7 bases). V shed 3 bases and J shed 6 bases, with 15 bases lying between them. This CDR3 spans 14 amino acids. Germline values: CDR1 MNHEY, CDR2 SMNVEV (reference sequence). CDR3 region: CASSFGGLLGEQYF. In DNA form, the CDR3 reads TGTGCCAGCAGTTTCGGGGGGCTCTTAGGCGAGCAGTACTTC.

The genes are TRBV18 and TRBJ1-1; perhaps TRBD1 as D (6 bases). Germline lookup yields CDR1 KGHSH and CDR2 LQKENI. The CDR3 has 16 amino acids. Trimming left V 3 bases short and J 2 bases short, with 16 bases between. Here the CDR3 reads CASSPRGGGINTEAFF. Here the CDR3 DNA reads TGTGCCAGCTCACCCCGAGGGGGAGGGATTAACACTGAAGCTTTCTTT. The variable domain in full, completed from reference TRBV18 and TRBJ1-1, reads NAGVMQNPRHLVRRRGQEARLRCSPMKGHSHVYWYRQLPEEGLKFMVYLQKENIIDESGMPKERFSAEFPKEGPSILRIQQVVRGDSAAYFCASSPRGGGINTEAFFGQGTRLTVV.

This clone was observed a single time. CDR3 coding DNA: TGTGCCAGCAGCTTAGAAGGAATTAGGGCGGCTCTCAGCACAGATACGCAGTATTTT. It is translated as CASSLEGIRAALSTDTQYF. The chain couples TRBV13 to TRBJ2-3; no clear D gene. This CDR3 is built from 19 residues. Germline V gives CDR1 PRHDT, CDR2 FYEKMQ (reference sequence). Trimming took 1 base from V and 0 from J, leaving 20 bases between them.

Regarding this clone: The same CDR3 also results from other DNA sequences found in this sample. This chain uses TRBV5-1 with TRBJ1-1; D call uncertain. The CDR3 is 13 amino acids. Germline V gene sequence: CDR1 SGHRS, CDR2 YFSETQ. V lost 2 bases to trimming and J lost 5 bases, with 10 bases between them. The CDR3 reads CASSFTEGTEAFF. The CDR3 nucleotides read TGCGCCAGCAGCTTTACAGAAGGGACTGAAGCTTTCTTT.

The chain combines TRBV18 with TRBJ2-4; TRBD2 agrees at 7 bases. The germline V gene has CDR1 KGHSH and CDR2 LQKENI. The V and J ends lost 1 base and 6 bases, in that order; junction bases with no gene match: 15. The CDR3 spans 18 residues. The CDR3 spells CASSPQNRDYHRPNIQYF. The DNA of the CDR3 is TGTGCCAGCTCACCACAGAACCGGGACTATCACCGACCAAACATTCAGTACTTC.

This chain joins TRBV9 and TRBJ2-7; a weak D match, TRBD1 (6 bases). V was clipped by 3 bases and J by 1 base, with 8 bases between them. This CDR3 contains 13 residues. Germline V gives CDR1 SGDLS, CDR2 YYNGEE. CDR3 region: CASSAGQSYEQYF. CDR3 DNA sequence: TGTGCCAGCAGCGCCGGACAGTCCTACGAGCAGTACTTC.

J is TRBJ2-1 and V is TRBV30, with D perhaps TRBD1 or TRBD2 (6 bases each). This CDR3 has 13 residues. The V gene's germline CDR1 is GTSNPN and CDR2 SVGIG (reference sequence). The ends were cut back, 4 bases at V and 2 bases at J, with 9 bases in the middle. The CDR3, as DNA: TGTGCCTGGAACGGGGGCACCTACAATGAGCAGTTCTTC. Its translation is CAWNGGTYNEQFF.

The chain's CDR3 is CASSRRTGQGNQPQHF. The CDR3 DNA reads TGTGCCAGCAGTAGACGGACAGGGCAGGGCAATCAGCCCCAGCATTTT. The V call is TRBV2, the J call TRBJ1-5, with TRBD1 identical over 8 bases. CDR3 length: 16 amino acids. After removal of 5 bases from V and 2 bases from J, the junction contained 8 bases not matched to a gene. Looked up from germline, CDR1 is SNHLY and CDR2 is FYNNEI.

V usage is TRBV18 and J usage is TRBJ2-1, with D uncertain. In germline, CDR1 is KGHSH, CDR2 LQKENI. Trimming removed 2 bases from V and 5 bases from J, with 7 bases in between. The CDR3 sequence is 13 residues long. CDR3 region: CASSPSANNEQFF. The CDR3 region has the DNA TGTGCCAGCTCACCATCTGCCAACAATGAGCAGTTCTTC.

J is TRBJ1-5 and V is TRBV28, with D perhaps TRBD1 (6 bases). Looked up from germline, CDR1 is MDHEN and CDR2 is SYDVKM. This CDR3 is 12 amino acids long. V lost 6 bases to trimming and J lost 7 bases, with 10 bases between them. The CDR3 region is CASSGGGQPQHF. CDR3 nucleotide sequence: TGTGCCAGCAGCGGGGGCGGACAGCCCCAGCATTTT. The full variable domain, completed using reference TRBV28 and TRBJ1-5, is DVKVTQSSRYLVKRTGEKVFLECVQDMDHENMFWYRQDPGLGLRLIYFSYDVKMKEKGDIPEGYSVSREKKERFSLILESASTNQTSMYLCASSGGGQPQHFGDGTRLSIL.

The rearrangement joins TRBV11-2 to TRBJ1-4; the D gene is possibly TRBD1 (5 bases). The CDR3 runs 14 residues. Trimming removed 3 bases from V and 7 bases from J, with 12 bases in between. Per germline, CDR1 SGHAT and CDR2 FQNNGV. CDR3: CASSFKRGGEKLFF. The CDR3 nucleotides are TGTGCCAGCAGCTTCAAGAGGGGAGGTGAAAAACTGTTTTTT.

On this clone itself: In the same sample, other DNA sequences code for this CDR3. The chain employs TRBV20-1 and TRBJ2-5; the D is unclear. Trimming removed 5 bases from V and 4 bases from J, with 8 bases in between. CDR1 and CDR2 (germline): DFQATT, SNEGSKA (reference sequence). The CDR3 is made up of 11 amino acids. The CDR3 spells CSAPEGETQYF. For the CDR3, the DNA is TGCAGTGCTCCCGAAGGAGAGACCCAGTACTTC.

The V and J genes are TRBV5-1 and TRBJ1-1; D may be TRBD1 (5 bases). With 0 bases removed from V and 3 bases from J, the gap between germline ends came to 15 bases. The CDR3 contains 16 residues. Germline V lookup: CDR1 SGHRS, CDR2 YFSETQ. Here the CDR3 DNA reads TGCGCCAGCAGCTTGGATGGGGCGCATTTATACACTGAAGCTTTCTTT. This encodes CASSLDGAHLYTEAFF.

The rearrangement joins TRBV5-1 to TRBJ2-3; possibly TRBD2 for D (7 bases). Germline assignment: CDR1 SGHRS and CDR2 YFSETQ. This CDR3 is 15 amino acids long. Trimming shortened V by 0 bases and J by 8 bases, and 16 bases separated the two germline ends. The CDR3 here is CASSLAEGGQGTQYF. For the CDR3, the DNA is TGCGCCAGCAGCTTGGCGGAGGGGGGGCAAGGTACGCAGTATTTT.

The rearrangement joins TRBV9 to TRBJ2-1; 7 nucleotides align to TRBD2. Per germline, CDR1 SGDLS and CDR2 YYNGEE. V dropped 0 bases and J dropped 7; count of bases not matched to a gene: 13. CDR3 length equals 17 residues. The CDR3 sequence: CASSVGLMRREPNEQFF. The CDR3 DNA reads TGTGCCAGCAGCGTAGGTTTGATGAGGCGGGAGCCGAATGAGCAGTTCTTC.

The chain employs TRBV27 and TRBJ2-7, with TRBD2 matching over 14 bases. This CDR3 is built from 17 residues. V dropped 8 bases and J dropped 2; count of bases not matched to a gene: 11. Looked up from germline, CDR1 is MNHEY and CDR2 is SMNVEV (reference sequence). The CDR3 spells CASRRTSGRTTAYEQYF. CDR3 sequence (DNA): TGTGCCAGCCGGCGGACTAGCGGGAGGACCACTGCCTACGAGCAGTACTTC.